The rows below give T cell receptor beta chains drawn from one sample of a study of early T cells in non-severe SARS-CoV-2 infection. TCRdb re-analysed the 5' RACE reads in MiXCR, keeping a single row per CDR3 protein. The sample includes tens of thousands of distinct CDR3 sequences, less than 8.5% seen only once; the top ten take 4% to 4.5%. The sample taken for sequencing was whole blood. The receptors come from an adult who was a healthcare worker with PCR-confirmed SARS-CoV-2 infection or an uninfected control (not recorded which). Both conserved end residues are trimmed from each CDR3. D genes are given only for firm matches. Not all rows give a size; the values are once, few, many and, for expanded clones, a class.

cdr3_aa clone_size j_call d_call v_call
ASSPPLATNTGELF few TRBJ2-2 . TRBV7-9
SVTHPSSYEQY . TRBJ2-7 . TRBV29-1
ASSQTGGISNNEQF many TRBJ2-1 . TRBV4-1
ASSLRRGLSYNEQF few TRBJ2-1 TRBD2 TRBV7-2
ASSPDPSYEQY . TRBJ2-7 . TRBV9
ASSQEIAGSSYEQY . TRBJ2-7 TRBD2 TRBV4-1
SARDSSNEKLF . TRBJ1-4 TRBD1 TRBV20-1
SARAGGGGRDTQY . TRBJ2-3 TRBD2 TRBV20-1
SARDFEGTDTETQY few TRBJ2-5 TRBD1 TRBV20-1
ASSGQRSGKLF few TRBJ1-4 . TRBV19
ASSLGMGRSYEQY few TRBJ2-7 . TRBV5-1
ASSVSGANVLT many TRBJ2-6 . TRBV25-1
SVQNRVLQGNGYT few TRBJ1-2 . TRBV29-1
ASSLADRVNQPQH few TRBJ1-5 TRBD1 TRBV28
STSGSTDTQY many TRBJ2-3 TRBD2 TRBV20-1
ASSQEFVTGEVANYGYT few TRBJ1-2 TRBD1 TRBV4-2
ATRGLAGVDEQF . TRBJ2-1 TRBD2 TRBV28
ASSIRRGYEQY many TRBJ2-7 . TRBV19
SARGDREFHEQY many TRBJ2-7 TRBD1 TRBV20-1
ASSLRIPNEQF few TRBJ2-1 . TRBV28
ASSNVGGLAVPEQY many TRBJ2-7 TRBD2 TRBV5-6
ASRAAVVDYEQY many TRBJ2-7 . TRBV6-6
SARDPGEVSSGNTIY . TRBJ1-3 . TRBV20-1
ASSSLVDTQY many TRBJ2-3 . TRBV5-1
ASSQPRRSSGRADTQY . TRBJ2-3 TRBD2 TRBV3-1
ASETGVQGYT many TRBJ1-2 . TRBV30
ASSPDSTDTQY many TRBJ2-3 . TRBV18
AWRWDRHNSPLH many TRBJ1-6 TRBD1 TRBV30
ASSLLATEQF many TRBJ2-1 . TRBV3-1
ASSPTGANTEAF many TRBJ1-1 TRBD1 TRBV27
AINDISDTEAF many TRBJ1-1 . TRBV6-1
ASSQDGGGQPQH medium-sized TRBJ1-5 . TRBV4-2
AISQIDGQAYEQY many TRBJ2-7 TRBD1 TRBV10-3
ASSYTRNQPQH many TRBJ1-5 . TRBV6-2/TRBV6-3
ASFPRGTYNEQF many TRBJ2-1 . TRBV27
ASSSPWGANTEAF few TRBJ1-1 . TRBV7-9
ASSVDPASNSPLH few TRBJ1-6 . TRBV9
ASRLNDDRVEGNTIY many TRBJ1-3 TRBD1 TRBV28
ASSPTSGGGHEQF many TRBJ2-1 TRBD2 TRBV6-2/TRBV6-3
ASSYRPGGGTEAF many TRBJ1-1 . TRBV6-2/TRBV6-3
SARVAGPNSGNTIY many TRBJ1-3 . TRBV20-1
ASSTGTSGRADEQF many TRBJ2-1 TRBD2 TRBV7-3
ASSQEPTGREAF few TRBJ1-1 TRBD1 TRBV4-1
ASSYRTEDSPLH . TRBJ1-6 . TRBV6-6
ASSRRSPGDYGYT few TRBJ1-2 . TRBV7-9
ASSRQTDGYT few TRBJ1-2 . TRBV12-3/TRBV12-4
ASSQDIRFNEQF many TRBJ2-1 . TRBV4-1
SARDRLAGPIGGYEQY . TRBJ2-7 TRBD2 TRBV20-1
ASSLVLRGYT many TRBJ1-2 . TRBV7-2
ASRPLAGGHTDTQY few TRBJ2-3 TRBD2 TRBV6-2/TRBV6-3
ASSQGYTEAF many TRBJ1-1 . TRBV14
ASSSLTSGYNEQF . TRBJ2-1 TRBD2 TRBV27
ASSQDGQAINYGYT many TRBJ1-2 . TRBV4-2
ASEQAGTEAF many TRBJ1-1 . TRBV6-2/TRBV6-3
ASSSRQNSGANVLT . TRBJ2-6 . TRBV25-1
SASSNPDTEAF many TRBJ1-1 . TRBV20-1
ASGADYEQY many TRBJ2-7 . TRBV12-3/TRBV12-4
ASSFTSGNYNEQF many TRBJ2-1 TRBD2 TRBV11-2
ASSLDRGRSDYGYT few TRBJ1-2 . TRBV11-2